This T cell receptor (beta chain) was identified in a study of blood T cell repertoires in COVID-19. On the study more broadly: Specimens from acute and convalescent COVID-19 originated in the United States, Italy and Spain. PBMCs, B-cell-depleted T cells, or T cells were the source of the cDNA or gDNA that made up the material.

This clone was found once. Source study methods: Counts of nucleated cells, estimated from reference gene primer amplification, were obtained. TCRdb keeps only in-frame clones here, not all; method: immunoSEQ multiplex PCR. Clone size and the V and J calls come from that table; the DNA yielded D and trimming. The table lists approximately 75,000 clones, less than 85% of them singletons. CDR1 is SGHNT, CDR2 YENEEA, per germline. Trimming left V 4 bases short and J 2 bases short, with 12 bases between. CDR3 length: 15 residues. Sequencing input: peripheral blood. The source is a human donor with acute or convalescent COVID-19. The donor label of this sample is uncertain. This chain uses TRBV11-3 with TRBJ2-1; TRBD2 is a possible D gene (5 bases). The CDR3 nucleotides are TGTGCCAGCAGCTACGGGGTGGGTACCTACAATGAGCAGTTCTTC. Translating gives CASSYGVGTYNEQFF. The variable domain in full, completed from reference TRBV11-3 and TRBJ2-1, reads EAGVVQSPRYKIIEKKQPVAFWCNPISGHNTLYWYLQNLGQGPELLIRYENEEAVDDSQLPKDRFSAERLKGVDSTLKIQPAELGDSAVYLCASSYGVGTYNEQFFGPGTRLTVL.